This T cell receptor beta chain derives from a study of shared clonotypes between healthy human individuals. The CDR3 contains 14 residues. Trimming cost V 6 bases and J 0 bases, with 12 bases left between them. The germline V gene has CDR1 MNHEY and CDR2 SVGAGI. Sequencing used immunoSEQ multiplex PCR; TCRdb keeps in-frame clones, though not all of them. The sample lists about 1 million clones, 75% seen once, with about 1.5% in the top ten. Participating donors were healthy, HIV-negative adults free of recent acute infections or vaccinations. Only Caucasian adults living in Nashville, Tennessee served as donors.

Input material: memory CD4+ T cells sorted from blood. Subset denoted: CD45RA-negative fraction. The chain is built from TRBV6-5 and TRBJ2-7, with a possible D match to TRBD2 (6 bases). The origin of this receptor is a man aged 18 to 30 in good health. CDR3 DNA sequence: TGTGCCAGCAGCCTCGCGGGGAGCTCCTACGAGCAGTACTTC. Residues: CASSLAGSSYEQYF.